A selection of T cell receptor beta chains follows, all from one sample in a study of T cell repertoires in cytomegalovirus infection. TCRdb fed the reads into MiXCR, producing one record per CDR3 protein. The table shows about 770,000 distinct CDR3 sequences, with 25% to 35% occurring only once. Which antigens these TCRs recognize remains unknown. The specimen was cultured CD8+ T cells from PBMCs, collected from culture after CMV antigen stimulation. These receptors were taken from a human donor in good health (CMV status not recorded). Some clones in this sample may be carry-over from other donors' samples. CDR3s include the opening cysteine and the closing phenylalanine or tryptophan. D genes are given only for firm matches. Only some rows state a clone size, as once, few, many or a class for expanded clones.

cdr3_aa: CASSGQGTEAFF; cdr3_nt: TGTGCCAGCAGTGGACAGGGTACTGAAGCTTTCTTT; v_call: TRBV28; d_call: TRBD1; j_call: TRBJ1-1; clone_size: many
cdr3_aa: CSARGLGTFYEQYF; cdr3_nt: TGCAGTGCTAGAGGGCTGGGGACATTCTACGAGCAGTACTTC; v_call: TRBV20-1; d_call: NA; j_call: TRBJ2-7; clone_size: once
cdr3_aa: CASSLIRDPDTQYF; cdr3_nt: TGTGCCAGCAGTCTTATCAGGGATCCAGATACGCAGTATTTT; v_call: TRBV12-3/TRBV12-4; d_call: NA; j_call: TRBJ2-3; clone_size: NA
cdr3_aa: CASSGGDSDGIGSQETQYF; cdr3_nt: TGTGCCAGCAGTGGAGGCGATAGTGATGGGATAGGGTCCCAAGAGACCCAGTACTTC; v_call: TRBV12-3/TRBV12-4; d_call: NA; j_call: TRBJ2-5; clone_size: many
cdr3_aa: CASSSRGRVNTGELFF; cdr3_nt: TGTGCCAGCAGCTCCAGGGGGAGAGTAAATACCGGGGAGCTGTTTTTT; v_call: TRBV11-2; d_call: TRBD1; j_call: TRBJ2-2; clone_size: many
cdr3_aa: CASSYWGTDQPQHF; cdr3_nt: TGTGCCAGCAGTTATTGGGGTACGGATCAGCCCCAGCATTTT; v_call: TRBV6-2/TRBV6-3; d_call: NA; j_call: TRBJ1-5; clone_size: NA
cdr3_aa: CASSVVDGTQETQYF; cdr3_nt: TGTGCCAGCAGCGTAGTAGACGGGACTCAAGAGACCCAGTACTTC; v_call: TRBV9; d_call: NA; j_call: TRBJ2-5; clone_size: NA
cdr3_aa: CASSSGQGNFSPLHF; cdr3_nt: TGTGCCAGCAGTTCGGGACAGGGGAATTTTTCACCCCTCCACTTT; v_call: TRBV6-5; d_call: TRBD1; j_call: TRBJ1-6; clone_size: many
cdr3_aa: CSVVPGQASEAFF; cdr3_nt: TGCAGCGTTGTTCCGGGACAGGCCTCTGAAGCTTTCTTT; v_call: TRBV29-1; d_call: TRBD1; j_call: TRBJ1-1; clone_size: once
cdr3_aa: CASSLDDRGNTIYF; cdr3_nt: TGTGCCAGCAGCTTAGACGACCGCGGAAACACCATATATTTT; v_call: TRBV7-6; d_call: NA; j_call: TRBJ1-3; clone_size: NA
cdr3_aa: CASRPRLERGGRETQYF; cdr3_nt: TGCGCCAGCAGACCAAGATTAGAGCGGGGGGGCCGAGAGACCCAGTACTTC; v_call: TRBV4-1; d_call: TRBD2; j_call: TRBJ2-5; clone_size: once
cdr3_aa: CASSIDHGGLAKNIQYF; cdr3_nt: TGTGCCAGTAGTATAGATCATGGGGGCTTAGCCAAAAACATTCAGTACTTC; v_call: TRBV19; d_call: NA; j_call: TRBJ2-4; clone_size: NA
cdr3_aa: CASSPGTSRAEAFF; cdr3_nt: TGTGCCAGCAGTCCTGGGACCTCGCGGGCTGAAGCTTTCTTT; v_call: TRBV27; d_call: NA; j_call: TRBJ1-1; clone_size: few
cdr3_aa: CASRAGTGGNQPQHF; cdr3_nt: TGTGCCAGCAGGGCCGGGACAGGGGGAAATCAGCCCCAGCATTTT; v_call: TRBV2; d_call: TRBD1; j_call: TRBJ1-5; clone_size: many
cdr3_aa: CASSSGQGPGGYTF; cdr3_nt: TGTGCCAGCAGTTCTGGACAGGGGCCCGGTGGCTACACCTTC; v_call: TRBV6-2/TRBV6-3; d_call: TRBD1; j_call: TRBJ1-2; clone_size: NA
cdr3_aa: CASSSPRDRGTQETQYF; cdr3_nt: TGTGCCAGCAGTTCGCCCCGGGACAGGGGGACCCAAGAGACCCAGTACTTC; v_call: TRBV6-5; d_call: TRBD1; j_call: TRBJ2-5; clone_size: once
cdr3_aa: CASSETRGARTEAFF; cdr3_nt: TGTGCCAGTAGCGAAACCAGGGGGGCGAGGACTGAAGCTTTCTTT; v_call: TRBV19; d_call: TRBD1; j_call: TRBJ1-1; clone_size: NA
cdr3_aa: CASSNRDSGFSGGYTF; cdr3_nt: TGTGCCAGCAGCAACCGGGACAGTGGATTCTCGGGGGGCTACACCTTC; v_call: TRBV7-9; d_call: TRBD1; j_call: TRBJ1-2; clone_size: many
cdr3_aa: CASSLRNSGNTIYF; cdr3_nt: TGTGCCAGCAGCTTAAGGAACTCTGGAAACACCATATATTTT; v_call: TRBV7-9; d_call: NA; j_call: TRBJ1-3; clone_size: few
cdr3_aa: CASSPTGGNAEAFF; cdr3_nt: TGTGCCAGCAGTCCAACAGGGGGCAACGCTGAAGCTTTCTTT; v_call: TRBV28; d_call: TRBD1; j_call: TRBJ1-1; clone_size: NA